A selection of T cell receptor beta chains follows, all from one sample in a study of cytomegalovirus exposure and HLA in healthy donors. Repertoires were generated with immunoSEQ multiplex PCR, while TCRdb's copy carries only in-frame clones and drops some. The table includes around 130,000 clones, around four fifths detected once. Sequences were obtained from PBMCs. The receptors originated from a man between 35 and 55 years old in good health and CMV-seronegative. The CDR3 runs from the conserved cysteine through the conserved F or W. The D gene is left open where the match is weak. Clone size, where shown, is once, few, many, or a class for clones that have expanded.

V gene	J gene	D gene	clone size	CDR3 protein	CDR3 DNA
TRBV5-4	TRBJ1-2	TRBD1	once	CASSSDRGTYGYTF	TGTGCCAGCAGTTCCGACAGGGGGACCTATGGCTACACCTTC
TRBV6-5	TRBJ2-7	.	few	CASSGDNLGYEQYF	TGTGCCAGCAGTGGGGACAACTTGGGGTACGAGCAGTACTTC
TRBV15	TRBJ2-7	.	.	CATSSIGRSSSYEQYF	TGTGCCACCAGCAGCATAGGCAGGTCGAGCTCCTACGAGCAGTACTTC
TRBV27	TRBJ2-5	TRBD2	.	CASSFLSSGKETQYF	TGTGCCAGCAGTTTTTTGTCTAGCGGAAAGGAGACCCAGTACTTC
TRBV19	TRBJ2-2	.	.	CASSILIGSLSGTGELFF	TGTGCCAGTAGTATACTCATCGGGAGCCTAAGTGGGACCGGGGAGCTGTTTTTT
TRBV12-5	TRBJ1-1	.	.	CASGFPPGEAFF	TGTGCTAGTGGTTTCCCGCCGGGTGAAGCTTTCTTT
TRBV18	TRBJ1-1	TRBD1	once	CASSPGTGNTEAFF	TGTGCCAGCTCACCAGGGACAGGGAACACTGAAGCTTTCTTT
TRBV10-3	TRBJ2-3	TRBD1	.	CAIRMGQGARTQYF	TGTGCCATCAGAATGGGACAGGGGGCAAGAACGCAGTATTTT
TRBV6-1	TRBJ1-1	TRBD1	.	CATRLEHRGTEAFF	TGTGCCACCCGGCTCGAACACAGGGGAACTGAAGCTTTCTTT
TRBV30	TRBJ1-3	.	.	CGLQPGNTIYF	TGTGGGCTACAGCCTGGAAACACCATATATTTT
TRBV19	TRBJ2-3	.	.	CASSIEGEGGTDTQYF	TGTGCCAGTAGTATAGAAGGAGAGGGTGGGACAGATACGCAGTATTTT
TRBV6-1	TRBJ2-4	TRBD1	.	CASSEGTGAYIQYF	TGTGCCAGCAGTGAAGGGACAGGGGCTTACATTCAGTACTTC
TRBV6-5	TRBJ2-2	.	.	CASSYSWGAGELFF	TGTGCCAGCAGTTACTCGTGGGGGGCCGGGGAGCTGTTTTTT
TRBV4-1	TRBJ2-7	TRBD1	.	CASSQGLTGGFYEQYF	TGCGCCAGCAGCCAAGGCCTGACAGGGGGATTCTACGAGCAGTACTTC
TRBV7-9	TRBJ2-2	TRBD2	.	CASSVTSGSSGELFF	TGTGCCAGCAGCGTGACTAGCGGGAGCTCCGGGGAGCTGTTTTTT
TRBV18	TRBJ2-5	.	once	CASSPTGMETQYF	TGTGCCAGCTCACCTACCGGGATGGAGACCCAGTACTTC
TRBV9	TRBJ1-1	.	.	CASSVATGTEAFF	TGTGCCAGCAGCGTAGCTACGGGAACTGAAGCTTTCTTT
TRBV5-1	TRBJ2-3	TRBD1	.	CASSFDREGTDTQYF	TGCGCCAGCAGCTTTGACAGGGAAGGGACAGATACGCAGTATTTT
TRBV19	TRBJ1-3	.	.	CATEQAGNTIYF	TGTGCCACAGAACAGGCTGGAAACACCATATATTTT
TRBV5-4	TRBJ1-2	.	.	CASSPSNSNYGYTF	TGTGCCAGCAGCCCGTCGAACAGCAACTATGGCTACACCTTC
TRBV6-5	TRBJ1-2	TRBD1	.	CASRDPGQGSYGYTF	TGTGCCAGCAGAGACCCGGGACAGGGGAGCTATGGCTACACCTTC
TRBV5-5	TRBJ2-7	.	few	CASSGAVQETYEQYF	TGTGCCAGCAGCGGCGCCGTACAGGAAACCTACGAGCAGTACTTC
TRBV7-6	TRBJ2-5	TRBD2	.	CASSSYTGGETQYF	TGTGCCAGCAGCTCGTACACCGGGGGGGAGACCCAGTACTTC
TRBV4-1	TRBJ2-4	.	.	CASSQELVAVLGSQYF	TGCGCCAGCAGCCAAGAGCTTGTAGCGGTTCTGGGCAGTCAGTACTTC
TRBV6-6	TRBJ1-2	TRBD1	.	CASSSRDSWGYTF	TGTGCCAGCAGTTCCCGGGACAGCTGGGGCTACACCTTC
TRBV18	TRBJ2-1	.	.	CASSPPERGYNEQFF	TGTGCCAGCTCACCACCAGAAAGGGGGTACAATGAGCAGTTCTTC
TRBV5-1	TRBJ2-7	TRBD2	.	CASSIGLAAEQYF	TGCGCCAGCAGCATCGGACTAGCTGCCGAGCAGTACTTC
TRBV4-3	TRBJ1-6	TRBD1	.	CASSQEVGTGDSPLHF	TGCGCCAGCAGCCAAGAGGTCGGGACAGGGGATTCACCCCTCCACTTT
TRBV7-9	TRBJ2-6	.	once	CASSSEANGLTF	TGTGCCAGCAGCTCCGAAGCCAACGGCCTGACTTTC
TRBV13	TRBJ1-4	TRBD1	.	CASRRQGEPNEKLFF	TGTGCCAGCAGAAGACAGGGGGAACCTAATGAAAAACTGTTTTTT
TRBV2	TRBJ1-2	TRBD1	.	CATAGTGYGYTF	TGTGCCACGGCCGGGACAGGCTATGGCTACACCTTC
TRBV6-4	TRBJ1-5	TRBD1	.	CASTTGGPFYNQPQHF	TGTGCCAGCACGACAGGGGGCCCCTTTTACAATCAGCCCCAGCATTTT
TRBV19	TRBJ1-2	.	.	CASTPARNTVSYGYTF	TGTGCCAGTACCCCCGCGCGGAACACGGTGTCATATGGCTACACCTTC